The 32 T cell receptor beta chains below were found in one sample sequenced in a study of cytomegalovirus exposure and HLA in healthy donors. PCR was performed using 60 Vbeta and 13 Jbeta primers. Only in-frame clones appear in the TCRdb table, and some are missing; sequencing was by immunoSEQ multiplex PCR. This sample has 120,000 or so clones, with about 83% found just once. Sequencing used PBMCs. The receptor source for this set is a man aged 25-40 years in good health and CMV-seronegative.

The chain has TRBV27 and TRBJ2-1; 10 bases map to TRBD2. Germline V gene sequence: CDR1 MNHEY, CDR2 SMNVEV (reference sequence). The CDR3 consists of 14 residues. V trimming: 2 bases; J trimming: 9 bases; junction bases outside the gene matches: 4. The CDR3 loop reads CASSLGAGGLEQFF. CDR3 sequence (DNA): TGTGCCAGCAGTTTAGGAGCGGGGGGGCTTGAGCAGTTCTTC.

As regards this clone: Within the sample, other DNA sequences also encode this same CDR3. The rearrangement links TRBV7-8 to TRBJ1-4; D uncertain. V dropped 5 bases and J dropped 12 bases, with 25 bases sitting between them. This CDR3 has 16 amino acids. Germline assignment: CDR1 SGHVS and CDR2 FQNEAQ. The CDR3 nucleotides read TGTGCCAGCAGCGCTCTAGTGGCCCCCGCGGGGAGGGAACTGTTTTTT. Its translation: CASSALVAPAGRELFF. The full variable domain, completed using reference TRBV7-8 and TRBJ1-4, is GAGVSQSPRYKVAKRGQDVALRCDPISGHVSLFWYQQALGQGPEFLTYFQNEAQLDKSGLPSDRFFAERPEGSVSTLKIQRTQQEDSAVYLCASSALVAPAGRELFFGSGTQLSVL.

V is TRBV28 and J is TRBJ1-2, with a tentative D call TRBD1 (6 bases). The CDR3 consists of 13 residues. The V end was cut by 7 bases, the J end by 8 bases, with 17 bases between. The V gene's germline CDR1 is MDHEN and CDR2 SYDVKM. The CDR3 DNA is TGTGCCAGCAAGGGGGGGGAATACTGGGGCTACACCTTC. Protein: CASKGGEYWGYTF.

This clone turned up a few times. The V and J genes are TRBV6-4 and TRBJ1-6; maybe TRBD1 (6 bases). The CDR3 has 14 residues. Germline CDR1 reads MRHNA; CDR2 reads SNTAGT. The germline V and J ends were trimmed by 4 bases and 6 bases, with 10 bases remaining between them. The CDR3 bases are TGTGCCAGCAGTGTGGACAGCTCTAATTCACCCCTCCACTTT. Translation gives CASSVDSSNSPLHF.

This clone was counted once. This chain joins TRBV30 and TRBJ2-1; 8 positions agree with TRBD2. J lost 5 bases, V lost 7 bases, and 13 bases had no gene match. CDR3 size: 15 residues. The germline CDR1 and CDR2 sequences are GTSNPN and SVGIG (reference sequence). The CDR3 sequence is CAYQPGGFPNNEQFF. CDR3 DNA sequence: TGTGCCTACCAACCGGGGGGGTTCCCCAACAATGAGCAGTTCTTC.

The chain uses TRBV7-2 and TRBJ2-2; 9 positions match TRBD1. Germline V gene sequence: CDR1 SGHTA, CDR2 FQGNSA. This CDR3 has 15 amino acids. V was clipped by 8 bases and J by 5 bases; unmatched bases: 9. CDR3 amino acids: CASPVTGGSTGELFF. The CDR3 DNA sequence: TGTGCCAGCCCCGTGACAGGGGGTAGTACCGGGGAGCTGTTTTTT.

The rearrangement joins TRBV2 to TRBJ2-1; maybe TRBD2 (6 bases). The CDR3 extends over 14 amino acids. Trimming shortened V by 6 bases and J by 2 bases, and 11 bases separated the two germline ends. The V gene's germline CDR1 is SNHLY and CDR2 FYNNEI. CDR3 residues: CASRGDSTYNEQFF. In DNA form, the CDR3 reads TGTGCCAGCAGGGGGGACTCAACCTACAATGAGCAGTTCTTC. Full variable domain (rest looked up from reference TRBV2 and TRBJ2-1): EPEVTQTPSHQVTQMGQEVILRCVPISNHLYFYWYRQILGQKVEFLVSFYNNEISEKSEIFDDQFSVERPDGSNFTLKIRSTKLEDSAMYFCASRGDSTYNEQFFGPGTRLTVL.

The chain carries TRBV6-5 and TRBJ2-7, with D possibly matching TRBD1 (5 bases). CDR3 length equals 15 residues. Trimming removed 2 bases from V and 2 bases from J, with 13 bases in between. Germline CDR1 MNHEY, CDR2 SVGAGI. CDR3 amino acids: CASSYRTQVAYEQYF. In nucleotides, the CDR3 is TGTGCCAGCAGTTACCGAACACAGGTAGCCTACGAGCAGTACTTC.

This chain connects TRBV28 to TRBJ2-3; 7 positions match TRBD1. Unmatched junction bases numbered 7, after V lost 6 bases and J lost 4 bases. This CDR3 contains 14 residues. The germline V gene has CDR1 MDHEN and CDR2 SYDVKM. The CDR3 sequence is CASRPDRAADTQYF. The DNA for the CDR3 is TGTGCCAGCAGACCAGACAGGGCCGCAGATACGCAGTATTTT.

The chain employs TRBV7-6 and TRBJ2-1, with 7 bases matching TRBD2. Trimming cost V 5 bases and J 3 bases; bases outside gene matches: 4. The CDR3 covers 14 residues. Germline V gene data show CDR1 as SGHVS and CDR2 as FNYEAQ. CDR3 nucleotides: TGTGCCAGCAGCCAACCGGGGGGCTACAATGAGCAGTTCTTC. Encoded protein: CASSQPGGYNEQFF.

This clone was seen just once. The V gene is TRBV18, the J gene TRBJ2-7; D is perhaps TRBD2 (5 bases). Germline CDR1 is KGHSH and CDR2 is LQKENI. The CDR3 contains 13 residues. V was clipped by 6 bases and J by 1 base, with 10 bases between them. This CDR3 reads CASSARRSYEQYF. CDR3 nucleotide sequence: TGTGCCAGCTCCGCACGGAGGTCCTACGAGCAGTACTTC.

V usage is TRBV28 and J usage is TRBJ2-7; TRBD1 matches at 9 bases. Per the germline V gene, CDR1 is MDHEN and CDR2 is SYDVKM. The CDR3 runs to 12 residues. The trim removed 10 bases at V and 7 bases at J, leaving 8 bases unmatched. CDR3 amino acids: CATIQGAREQYF. CDR3 sequence (DNA): TGTGCCACCATACAGGGGGCGCGGGAGCAGTACTTC. Full variable domain (missing parts from reference TRBV28 and TRBJ2-7): DVKVTQSSRYLVKRTGEKVFLECVQDMDHENMFWYRQDPGLGLRLIYFSYDVKMKEKGDIPEGYSVSREKKERFSLILESASTNQTSMYLCATIQGAREQYFGPGTRLTVT.

The J gene is TRBJ2-1, the V gene TRBV5-6, with 11 bases aligning to TRBD1. Germline V gene data show CDR1 as SGHDT and CDR2 as YYEEEE. CDR3 size: 16 residues. The trim removed 4 bases at V and 7 bases at J, leaving 10 bases unmatched. This chain's CDR3 is CASSGGQGAILNEQFF. CDR3 coding DNA: TGTGCCAGCAGCGGAGGACAGGGGGCGATTTTGAATGAGCAGTTCTTC.

This clone was detected a few times. The chain uses TRBV5-1 and TRBJ2-2; 9 positions agree with TRBD1. Looked up from germline, CDR1 is SGHRS and CDR2 is YFSETQ. V dropped 3 bases and J dropped 5; count of bases not matched to a gene: 5. The CDR3 runs 15 residues. CDR3: CASSSGTGSTGELFF. The CDR3 region has the DNA TGCGCCAGCAGCTCCGGGACAGGGAGTACCGGGGAGCTGTTTTTT.

The chain is built from TRBV2 and TRBJ2-1, with a tentative D call TRBD2 (6 bases). V lost 8 bases, J lost 6 bases, and 14 bases lay in between. CDR1 SNHLY and CDR2 FYNNEI come from the germline V gene. The CDR3 consists of 13 residues. CDR3 loop: CASFLGGGNEQFF. The CDR3 DNA reads as TGTGCCAGCTTCTTGGGGGGAGGCAATGAGCAGTTCTTC.

The chain uses TRBV27 and TRBJ2-1; 11 bases agree with TRBD2. CDR1 MNHEY and CDR2 SMNVEV come from the germline V gene (reference sequence). V trimming: 10 bases; J trimming: 9 bases; junction bases outside the gene matches: 17. This CDR3 contains 16 residues. The CDR3: CATLISGRAGWSEQFF. In nucleotides, the CDR3 is TGTGCCACCCTGATTAGCGGGAGGGCCGGGTGGAGTGAGCAGTTCTTC.

This rearrangement joins TRBV14 to TRBJ2-1, with TRBD2 as a possible D gene (5 bases). The CDR3 runs to 15 residues. V gave up 3 bases and J gave up 6 bases, with 15 bases separating them. Per the germline V gene, CDR1 is SGHDN and CDR2 is FVKESK. In DNA, the CDR3 is TGTGCCAGCAGCCAGAACCGGGGATTATTCAATGAGCAGTTCTTC. This translates into CASSQNRGLFNEQFF.

The chain couples TRBV18 to TRBJ1-5, with D possibly matching TRBD1 (5 bases). Germline V gives CDR1 KGHSH, CDR2 LQKENI. The CDR3 runs to 12 residues. The V end was cut by 4 bases, the J end by 4 bases, with 5 bases between. CDR3 residues: CASSQGNQPQHF. The CDR3 region has the DNA TGTGCCAGCTCACAGGGGAATCAGCCCCAGCATTTT. The full variable domain, in which reference TRBV18 and TRBJ1-5 provide the parts outside the CDR3, is NAGVMQNPRHLVRRRGQEARLRCSPMKGHSHVYWYRQLPEEGLKFMVYLQKENIIDESGMPKERFSAEFPKEGPSILRIQQVVRGDSAAYFCASSQGNQPQHFGDGTRLSIL.

In this sample, this clone turned up a few times. V usage is TRBV11-2 and J usage is TRBJ2-7; the match to TRBD1 covers 10 bases. Germline assignment: CDR1 SGHAT and CDR2 FQNNGV. J was trimmed by 9 bases and V by 5 bases; bases with no gene match: 10. The CDR3 is made up of 14 amino acids. This CDR3 reads CASSHGTGEGVQYF. The CDR3, as DNA: TGTGCCAGCAGCCACGGGACAGGGGAGGGGGTGCAGTACTTC.

CDR3 loop: CASSIVPGVVTEAFF. The DNA of the CDR3 is TGTGCCAGTAGTATAGTCCCGGGGGTAGTCACTGAAGCTTTCTTT. The J gene is TRBJ1-1, the V gene TRBV19; D possibly corresponds to TRBD1 (5 bases). Trimming stripped 1 base from V and 4 bases from J, with 13 bases between. The CDR3 has 15 residues. The germline gives CDR1 LNHDA, CDR2 SQIVND (reference sequence).

The chain has TRBV6-1 and TRBJ2-7; D call uncertain. V was pared by 2 bases and J by 0 bases, with 8 bases between. The length of the CDR3 is 14 residues. Germline CDR1 MNHNS, CDR2 SASEGT. This CDR3 is CASSEPGASYEQYF. CDR3 nucleotide sequence: TGTGCCAGCAGTGAACCCGGAGCCTCCTACGAGCAGTACTTC.

The chain couples TRBV30 to TRBJ1-2, with 7 bases fitting TRBD1. Trimming removed 5 bases from V and 0 bases from J; junction bases left unmatched: 6. This CDR3 region has 14 residues. Germline V lookup: CDR1 GTSNPN, CDR2 SVGIG (reference sequence). CDR3 loop: CAWGTVGANYGYTF. The CDR3 DNA reads as TGTGCCTGGGGGACAGTAGGAGCTAACTATGGCTACACCTTC.

This chain connects TRBV7-2 to TRBJ2-2; 13 bases align to TRBD2. The CDR3 is 19 amino acids. Trimming at V came to 7 bases and at J to 2 bases, leaving 13 bases not matched to a gene. Germline V CDR1 and CDR2: SGHTA, FQGNSA. CDR3: CASTSRGLAGDTNTGELFF. The CDR3, as DNA: TGTGCCAGCACCAGTAGAGGACTAGCGGGGGATACAAACACCGGGGAGCTGTTTTTT.

With respect to this clone: The junction differs from germline at one of its ends, possibly a read error. This sequence joins TRBV6-1 and TRBJ1-3; TRBD1 matches 7 bases. This CDR3 region has 16 residues. Germline loops: CDR1 MNHNS, CDR2 SASEGT. The DNA of the CDR3 is TGTGCCAGCAGTGCCCCTAAGACAGGGACTGGAAGCACCATATATTTT. Translation gives CASSAPKTGTGSTIYF.

The gene calls are TRBV7-2 and TRBJ1-1; 8 bases align to TRBD1. CDR3 length equals 16 residues. The germline gives CDR1 SGHTA, CDR2 FQGNSA. The V and J ends lost 0 bases and 4 bases, in that order; junction bases with no gene match: 7. The CDR3 region has the DNA TGTGCCAGCAGCTTAGCCGGACCACAGGGGGGCACTGAAGCTTTCTTT. Residues: CASSLAGPQGGTEAFF.

The rearrangement links TRBV10-3 to TRBJ2-1; 12 positions agree with TRBD2. This CDR3 has 15 residues. J gave up 10 bases and V 4 bases, and 8 bases lay outside the gene matches. Per germline, CDR1 ENHRY and CDR2 SYGVKD. The CDR3 nucleotides read TGTGCCATCAGTGGTCTAGCGGGAGGGTTCGGGGAGCAGTTCTTC. Its translation: CAISGLAGGFGEQFF.

The chain couples TRBV7-2 to TRBJ1-2; TRBD1 might be the D (5 bases). Germline V gene lookup returns CDR1 SGHTA and CDR2 FQGNSA. V gave up 6 bases and J gave up 3 bases, with 17 bases separating them. CDR3 length: 15 residues. The CDR3 bases are TGTGCCAGCAGATTTGATGGAGGGGAGGACTATGGCTACACCTTC. It encodes CASRFDGGEDYGYTF.

This chain uses TRBV4-1 with TRBJ1-5; 8 bases fit TRBD1. The CDR3 is 15 residues long. The trim removed 3 bases at V and 6 bases at J, leaving 7 bases unmatched. CDR1 and CDR2 from the germline V gene are MGHRA and YSYEKL. The CDR3 nucleotides read TGCGCCAGCAGCCAGGACCAGGGGGCCCGTCAGCCCCAGCATTTT. Amino acid sequence: CASSQDQGARQPQHF.

The chain uses TRBV29-1 and TRBJ1-1, with D perhaps matching TRBD1 (6 bases). The germline V gene encodes CDR1 SQVTM and CDR2 ANQGSEA. V gave up 6 bases and J gave up 4 bases, with 15 bases separating them. This CDR3 spans 13 amino acids. DNA for the CDR3: TGCAGCGTACAGGGTCTGCCGGGCACTGAAGCTTTCTTT. Amino acid sequence: CSVQGLPGTEAFF.

The chain joins TRBV28 to TRBJ2-5; TRBD1 matches 10 bases. V trimming: 3 bases; J trimming: 1 base; junction bases outside the gene matches: 2. The CDR3 covers 15 residues. Germline V gene sequence: CDR1 MDHEN, CDR2 SYDVKM. The chain's CDR3 is CASSLGQGPQETQYF. In DNA form, the CDR3 reads TGTGCCAGCAGTTTGGGACAGGGGCCCCAAGAGACCCAGTACTTC. The whole variable domain, remainder taken from reference TRBV28 and TRBJ2-5, is DVKVTQSSRYLVKRTGEKVFLECVQDMDHENMFWYRQDPGLGLRLIYFSYDVKMKEKGDIPEGYSVSREKKERFSLILESASTNQTSMYLCASSLGQGPQETQYFGPGTRLLVL.

The chain links TRBV27 to TRBJ2-6; 7 bases fit TRBD1. CDR1 is MNHEY, CDR2 SMNVEV, per germline (reference sequence). The length of the CDR3 is 16 residues. With V trimmed by 9 bases and J by 1 base, 9 bases remained unmatched. The DNA for the CDR3 is TGTGCCAGTGGGTTGTCAGGGGGTTCTGGGGCCAACGTCCTGACTTTC. Translating gives CASGLSGGSGANVLTF.

The chain is built from TRBV5-4 and TRBJ2-3; D not resolved. This CDR3 comprises 16 residues. The germline V gene has CDR1 SGHNT and CDR2 YYREEE (reference sequence). The ends were cut back, 6 bases at V and 2 bases at J, with 19 bases in the middle. CDR3 nucleotides: TGTGCCAGCACCACGAATATAGCTGTCGACACAGATACGCAGTATTTT. The encoded protein is CASTTNIAVDTDTQYF.